This passage covers 19 T cell receptor beta chains from one sample sequenced in a study of monozygotic twins with cystic fibrosis. TCRdb's copy holds only in-frame clones and misses some; the assay was immunoSEQ multiplex PCR. The sample holds approximately 28,000 clones, around four fifths seen once. The sequenced sample consisted of blood. These receptors were obtained from a girl aged 2-10 years with cystic fibrosis.

The chain combines TRBV9 with TRBJ1-5, with D hard to call. The CDR3 extends over 16 amino acids. Germline V gene sequence: CDR1 SGDLS, CDR2 YYNGEE. V dropped 0 bases and J dropped 7 bases, with 17 bases sitting between them. The CDR3 DNA sequence: TGTGCCAGCAGCGTAGGGACGGGAAGTTTGGGGCAGCCCCAGCATTTT. This codes for CASSVGTGSLGQPQHF.

The rearrangement uses TRBV28 and TRBJ1-2; no clear D. Looked up from germline, CDR1 is MDHEN and CDR2 is SYDVKM. The CDR3 is made up of 13 amino acids. V lost 5 bases and J 8 bases, leaving 15 bases between the germline ends. CDR3 in amino acids: CASSPEMTRGYTF. CDR3 nucleotides: TGTGCCAGCAGTCCCGAGATGACCCGGGGCTACACCTTC.

This chain connects TRBV10-3 to TRBJ2-7; D gene unclear. This CDR3 is built from 14 residues. Per germline, CDR1 ENHRY and CDR2 SYGVKD. The V end was cut by 9 bases, the J end by 5 bases, with 20 bases between. CDR3 residues: CAIKPEVPDHEQYF. CDR3 DNA: TGTGCCATTAAACCCGAGGTACCCGATCACGAGCAGTACTTC.

This clone was observed a single time. The chain links TRBV30 to TRBJ1-5; TRBD1 might be the D (6 bases). Looked up from germline, CDR1 is GTSNPN and CDR2 is SVGIG (reference sequence). CDR3 length: 15 amino acids. Trimming removed 2 bases at V and 2 bases at J, with 13 bases between. This CDR3 reads CAWSQDSVGNQPQHF. The DNA of the CDR3 is TGTGCCTGGAGTCAGGACAGTGTGGGCAATCAGCCCCAGCATTTT.

The chain links TRBV6-6 to TRBJ2-7, with no clear D. Germline CDR1 MNHNY, CDR2 SVGAGI (reference sequence). The CDR3 is made up of 12 amino acids. V was trimmed by 0 bases and J by 6 bases, leaving 6 bases between them. CDR3 amino acids: CASSYSLGEQYF. The CDR3 region has the DNA TGTGCCAGCAGTTACTCCCTGGGCGAGCAGTACTTC.

This chain uses TRBV18 with TRBJ2-1, with D hard to call. The V end was cut by 4 bases, the J end by 8 bases, with 18 bases between. This CDR3 comprises 15 residues. The germline V gene has CDR1 KGHSH and CDR2 LQKENI. CDR3 sequence (DNA): TGTGCCAGCTCACAGGATTTATTGTCTATCGATGAGCAGTTCTTC. It translates to CASSQDLLSIDEQFF.

J is TRBJ2-6 and V is TRBV6-5; the D gene could be TRBD1 or TRBD2 (5 bases each). V lost 6 bases, J lost 2 bases, and 11 bases lay in between. The CDR3 sequence is 15 residues long. Per germline, CDR1 MNHEY and CDR2 SVGAGI. CDR3 nucleotide sequence: TGTGCCAGCAGACCAGGGACGGCTGGGGCCAACGTCCTGACTTTC. Its protein product is CASRPGTAGANVLTF.

The chain combines TRBV13 with TRBJ2-5; D uncertain. The length of the CDR3 is 15 residues. Germline V lookup: CDR1 PRHDT, CDR2 FYEKMQ (reference sequence). The ends were cut back, 4 bases at V and 5 bases at J, with 17 bases in the middle. CDR3 sequence reads: CASSSEEPGDETQYF. CDR3 in DNA: TGTGCCAGCAGCTCGGAAGAACCAGGTGACGAGACCCAGTACTTC.

The rearrangement uses TRBV5-1 and TRBJ2-2, with a weak D call TRBD1 (7 bases). Trimming took off 4 bases at V and 6 bases at J, with 13 bases between the two ends. Germline V CDR1 and CDR2: SGHRS, YFSETQ. The CDR3 covers 14 residues. CDR3 bases: TGCGCCAGCAGCAGGCAGGGGGAGGCCGGGGAGCTGTTTTTT. It yields the protein CASSRQGEAGELFF.

The chain uses TRBV2 and TRBJ2-7, with D unclear. Per germline, CDR1 SNHLY and CDR2 FYNNEI. The CDR3 extends over 13 amino acids. V lost 8 bases to trimming and J lost 4 bases, with 15 bases between them. DNA of the CDR3: TGTGCCAGCGGGCGGTACAGAGGATACGAGCAGTACTTC. Residues: CASGRYRGYEQYF. The full variable domain, with the rest looked up from reference TRBV2 and TRBJ2-7, is EPEVTQTPSHQVTQMGQEVILRCVPISNHLYFYWYRQILGQKVEFLVSFYNNEISEKSEIFDDQFSVERPDGSNFTLKIRSTKLEDSAMYFCASGRYRGYEQYFGPGTRLTVT.

The V call is TRBV7-9, the J call TRBJ2-1; 10 nucleotides agree with TRBD2. From germline, CDR1 is SEHNR and CDR2 FQNEAQ (reference sequence). Unmatched junction bases numbered 6, after V lost 5 bases and J lost 5 bases. The CDR3 is 15 residues long. CDR3 sequence: CASSLPAGGNNEQFF. CDR3 DNA: TGTGCCAGCAGCCTCCCAGCGGGAGGGAACAATGAGCAGTTCTTC. Using reference TRBV7-9 and TRBJ2-1 for the parts outside the CDR3, the full variable domain is DTGVSQNPRHKITKRGQNVTFRCDPISEHNRLYWYRQTLGQGPEFLTYFQNEAQLEKSRLLSDRFSAERPKGSFSTLEIQRTEQGDSAMYLCASSLPAGGNNEQFFGPGTRLTVL.

This clone has a single count. The chain combines TRBV19 with TRBJ1-5, with 8 nucleotides matching TRBD1. CDR3 length equals 15 residues. V lost 7 bases to trimming and J lost 4 bases; unmatched junction nucleotides: 9. CDR1 is LNHDA and CDR2 is SQIVND in the germline V gene (reference sequence). The CDR3 spells CASTRADRVNQPQHF. The CDR3 DNA reads as TGTGCCAGTACCCGCGCGGACAGGGTGAATCAGCCCCAGCATTTT.

This chain joins TRBV6-6 and TRBJ2-3; TRBD2 matches 9 bases. With 3 bases clipped from V and 5 bases from J, the junction kept 6 bases outside the gene matches. Germline CDR1 MNHNY, CDR2 SVGAGI (reference sequence). This CDR3 has 15 residues. CDR3 region: CASSYVWREGDTQYF. As DNA, the CDR3 is TGTGCCAGCAGTTATGTCTGGCGGGAGGGAGATACGCAGTATTTT.

The rearrangement joins TRBV19 to TRBJ2-3; maybe TRBD2 (6 bases). In germline, CDR1 is LNHDA, CDR2 SQIVND (reference sequence). The CDR3 is 15 amino acids. V lost 9 bases to trimming and J lost 1 base, with 17 bases between them. CDR3 coding DNA: TGTGCCAGCCGCCCCGGGGGTGATGGCACAGATACGCAGTATTTT. Protein product: CASRPGGDGTDTQYF.

This clone has only a few counts. CDR3 bases: TGTGCCAGCAGGACCAGGGGTTACACTGAAGCTTTCTTT. It codes for CASRTRGYTEAFF. This chain connects TRBV28 to TRBJ1-1, with D tentatively TRBD1 (6 bases). This CDR3 comprises 13 residues. Germline V gene lookup returns CDR1 MDHEN and CDR2 SYDVKM. With 6 bases removed from V and 3 bases from J, the gap between germline ends came to 11 bases.

The chain couples TRBV27 to TRBJ2-7; D possibly uses TRBD1 or TRBD2 (5 bases each). Trimming took 5 bases from V and 0 from J, leaving 14 bases between them. Germline CDR1 reads MNHEY; CDR2 reads SMNVEV (reference sequence). CDR3 length: 15 residues. CDR3 region: CASSNRDASSYEQYF. DNA for the CDR3: TGTGCCAGCAGTAACCGGGACGCCAGCTCCTACGAGCAGTACTTC.

In its sample, this clone was seen once. The V call is TRBV20-1, the J call TRBJ2-7; D ambiguous. The CDR3 totals 9 residues. Germline CDR1 reads DFQATT; CDR2 reads SNEGSKA (reference sequence). The CDR3 loop reads CRAAYEQYF. In DNA form, the CDR3 reads TGCAGAGCTGCTTACGAGCAGTACTTC.

The V gene is TRBV2, the J gene TRBJ2-5; tentatively, D is TRBD1 or TRBD2 (5 bases each). Germline CDR1 is SNHLY and CDR2 is FYNNEI. V was cut by 7 bases and J by 5 bases, with 20 bases left in between. This CDR3 has 15 amino acids. In DNA form, the CDR3 reads TGTGCCAGCATCCCCGAGGGGTGGAGGTTGGAGACCCAGTACTTC. It codes for CASIPEGWRLETQYF.

The DNA of the CDR3 is TGTGCCAGCAGCGAGAGCACGGGGGCAAAGCCCCAGCATTTT. This codes for CASSESTGAKPQHF. The chain couples TRBV7-2 to TRBJ1-5, with a weak D call TRBD1 (6 bases). Deletions cut 5 bases from V and 8 bases from J, with 16 bases between. This CDR3 has 14 amino acids. Germline-derived CDR1 and CDR2 are SGHTA and FQGNSA.